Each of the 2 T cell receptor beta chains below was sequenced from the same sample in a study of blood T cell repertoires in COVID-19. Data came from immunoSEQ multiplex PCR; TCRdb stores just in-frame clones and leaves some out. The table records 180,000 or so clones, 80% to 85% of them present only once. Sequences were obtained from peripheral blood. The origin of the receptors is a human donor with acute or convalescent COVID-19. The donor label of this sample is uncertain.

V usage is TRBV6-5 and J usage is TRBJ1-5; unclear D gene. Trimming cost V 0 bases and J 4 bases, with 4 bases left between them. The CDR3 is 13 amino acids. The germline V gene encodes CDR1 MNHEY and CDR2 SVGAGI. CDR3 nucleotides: TGTGCCAGCAGTTACTCCCGTAATCAGCCCCAGCATTTT. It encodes CASSYSRNQPQHF.

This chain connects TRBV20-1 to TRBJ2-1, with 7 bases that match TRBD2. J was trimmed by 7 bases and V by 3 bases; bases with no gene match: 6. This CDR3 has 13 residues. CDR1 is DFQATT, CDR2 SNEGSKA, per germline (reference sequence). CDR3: CSASTGGTNEQFF. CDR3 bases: TGCAGTGCTAGTACGGGGGGAACGAATGAGCAGTTCTTC.